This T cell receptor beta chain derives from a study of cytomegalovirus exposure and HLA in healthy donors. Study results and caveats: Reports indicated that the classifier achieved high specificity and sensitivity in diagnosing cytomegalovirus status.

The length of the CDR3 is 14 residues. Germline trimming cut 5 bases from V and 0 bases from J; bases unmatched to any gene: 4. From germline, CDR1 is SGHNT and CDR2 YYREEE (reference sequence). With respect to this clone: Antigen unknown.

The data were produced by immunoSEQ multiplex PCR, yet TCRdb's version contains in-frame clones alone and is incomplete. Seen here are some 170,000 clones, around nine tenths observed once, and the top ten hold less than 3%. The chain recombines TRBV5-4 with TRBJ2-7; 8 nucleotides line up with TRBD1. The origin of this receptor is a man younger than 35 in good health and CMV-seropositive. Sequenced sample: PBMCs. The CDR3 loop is CASRDRGSSYEQYF. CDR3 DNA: TGTGCCAGCAGAGACAGGGGAAGCTCCTACGAGCAGTACTTC.